This is a list of T cell receptor beta chains from one sample in a study of cytomegalovirus exposure and HLA in healthy donors. Clones were sequenced by immunoSEQ multiplex PCR, and TCRdb holds only the in-frame ones, with some missing. The table has 110,000 to 150,000 clones, about 76% seen once. The sequencing sample was made of PBMCs. The receptors were gathered from a man aged 18 to 30 in good health and CMV-seronegative. CDR3s include the opening cysteine and the closing phenylalanine or tryptophan. A D gene is named only where the DNA matches it firmly. Rows give clone size only sometimes, using once, few, many, or a class for an expanded clone.

J gene,V gene,clone size,D gene,CDR3 protein,CDR3 DNA
TRBJ2-4,TRBV6-6,-,TRBD1,CASSYKTGGGDIQYF,TGTGCCAGCAGTTACAAGACAGGGGGAGGAGACATTCAGTACTTC
TRBJ2-7,TRBV4-2,-,TRBD2,CASSQAASGRSEQYF,TGTGCCAGCAGCCAAGCAGCCAGCGGGAGAAGCGAGCAGTACTTC
TRBJ1-1,TRBV6-1,-,-,CASRDTPGARTEAFF,TGTGCCAGCAGGGATACGCCAGGGGCAAGGACTGAAGCTTTCTTT
TRBJ1-4,TRBV19,-,-,CASRGLQGRFTNEKLFF,TGTGCCAGTAGGGGATTACAGGGTCGGTTCACTAATGAAAAACTGTTTTTT
TRBJ2-7,TRBV7-2,few,-,CASSLSGDYEQYF,TGTGCCAGCAGCTTATCCGGGGACTACGAGCAGTACTTC
TRBJ2-3,TRBV30,-,TRBD2,CAWRLLAGVPDTQYF,TGTGCCTGGAGGCTGCTAGCGGGAGTCCCAGATACGCAGTATTTT
TRBJ2-3,TRBV2,-,TRBD1,CASSWDRGTDTQYF,TGTGCCAGCAGTTGGGACAGGGGCACAGATACGCAGTATTTT
TRBJ1-2,TRBV19,-,-,CASSIATAHYGYTF,TGTGCCAGTAGTATAGCAACAGCTCACTATGGCTACACCTTC
TRBJ1-4,TRBV19,-,-,CASSGGLGEKLFF,TGTGCCAGTAGTGGAGGGTTAGGTGAAAAACTGTTTTTT
TRBJ1-3,TRBV7-8,once,TRBD1,CASSSGGSGNTIYF,TGTGCCAGCAGCTCAGGGGGCTCTGGAAACACCATATATTTT
TRBJ2-7,TRBV30,-,-,CAWSQDIEQYF,TGTGCCTGGAGCCAGGACATCGAGCAGTACTTC
TRBJ1-1,TRBV14,once,TRBD1,CASSHGQGANTEAFF,TGTGCCAGCAGCCACGGTCAGGGGGCTAACACTGAAGCTTTCTTT
TRBJ1-1,TRBV25-1,-,-,CASSESRRGGTEAFF,TGTGCCAGCAGTGAATCCCGCAGGGGTGGCACTGAAGCTTTCTTT
TRBJ2-5,TRBV4-2,-,TRBD1,CASSQVGDRVKETQYF,TGTGCCAGCAGCCAAGTGGGAGACAGGGTTAAAGAGACCCAGTACTTC
TRBJ2-3,TRBV19,-,TRBD2,CASSTVLAGARTDTQYF,TGTGCCAGTAGTACGGTACTAGCGGGGGCACGCACAGATACGCAGTATTTT
TRBJ1-1,TRBV27,-,-,CASSWTVNTEAFF,TGTGCCAGCAGTTGGACAGTGAACACTGAAGCTTTCTTT
TRBJ1-1,TRBV5-4,-,-,CASSLAGRGGTEAFF,TGTGCCAGCAGCTTGGCCGGTAGGGGGGGAACTGAAGCTTTCTTT
TRBJ1-2,TRBV28,-,-,CASSLSGAGRYGYTF,TGTGCCAGCAGTTTATCTGGAGCCGGCCGCTATGGCTACACCTTC
TRBJ2-7,TRBV19,-,-,CASSTSGHVTTGYEQYF,TGTGCCAGTAGTACTTCGGGACATGTAACTACAGGCTACGAGCAGTACTTC
TRBJ2-1,TRBV7-6,medium-sized,TRBD1,CARWTGGDHNEQFF,TGTGCCAGGTGGACAGGGGGCGACCACAATGAGCAGTTCTTC
TRBJ2-5,TRBV7-9,-,-,CASSPPAQETQYF,TGTGCCAGCAGCCCTCCAGCGCAAGAGACCCAGTACTTC
TRBJ1-4,TRBV6-1,many,-,CASSDPGLRGKLFF,TGTGCCAGCAGTGACCCGGGACTTAGGGGAAAACTGTTTTTT
TRBJ2-5,TRBV2,-,TRBD2,CASSGGVAGQETQYF,TGTGCCAGCAGTGGTGGAGTAGCGGGACAAGAGACCCAGTACTTC
TRBJ2-2,TRBV5-1,-,TRBD1,CASRDMRGLPNTGELFF,TGCGCCAGCAGGGATATGAGGGGGCTACCGAACACCGGGGAGCTGTTTTTT
TRBJ2-3,TRBV4-2,-,TRBD1,CASSPRTGSTDTQYF,TGTGCCAGCAGCCCGCGGACAGGTAGCACAGATACGCAGTATTTT
TRBJ1-2,TRBV5-5,-,-,CASSPDSYGYTF,TGTGCCAGCAGCCCGGACAGCTATGGCTACACCTTC
TRBJ2-3,TRBV5-1,-,TRBD1,CASSLRTGEVGTDTQYF,TGCGCCAGCAGCCTGCGGACAGGGGAGGTCGGCACAGATACGCAGTATTTT
TRBJ1-2,TRBV7-8,-,-,CASSLTDNYGYTF,TGTGCCAGCAGCCTGACAGACAACTATGGCTACACCTTC
TRBJ2-6,TRBV10-2,-,TRBD1,CASSGQGLGSGANVLTF,TGCGCCAGCAGTGGACAGGGGCTGGGTTCTGGGGCCAACGTCCTGACTTTC
TRBJ2-1,TRBV19,-,-,CASNLSSSYNEQFF,TGTGCCAGTAACCTCTCCAGCTCCTACAATGAGCAGTTCTTC
TRBJ2-7,TRBV7-8,once,-,CASSPSRDIFYEQYF,TGTGCCAGCAGCCCCTCCCGGGACATCTTCTACGAGCAGTACTTC
TRBJ1-5,TRBV7-6,-,TRBD1,CASSANRGRQPQHF,TGTGCCAGCAGCGCTAACAGGGGGCGTCAGCCCCAGCATTTT
TRBJ1-5,TRBV14,-,TRBD1,CASSQVGRGRGSNQPQHF,TGTGCCAGCAGCCAAGTTGGAAGGGGGCGGGGAAGCAATCAGCCCCAGCATTTT
TRBJ2-1,TRBV5-1,-,TRBD2,CASSSGLAEEQFF,TGCGCCAGCAGCTCGGGACTAGCGGAAGAGCAGTTCTTC
TRBJ2-3,TRBV28,-,TRBD2,CASRGMGLVGDTQYF,TGTGCCAGCAGGGGGATGGGACTAGTTGGAGATACGCAGTATTTT
TRBJ1-4,TRBV28,-,-,CASSLTGENEKLFF,TGTGCCAGCAGTTTAACAGGAGAGAATGAAAAACTGTTTTTT
TRBJ1-1,TRBV2,-,-,CASRSEAIKNTEAFF,TGTGCCAGCAGATCAGAGGCGATTAAGAACACTGAAGCTTTCTTT
TRBJ1-4,TRBV28,-,-,CASRAARVGLNEKLSF,TGTGCCAGCAGGGCCGCTAGGGTAGGACTTAATGAAAAACTGTCTTTT
TRBJ1-1,TRBV7-9,-,TRBD1,CASSLGQGEAFF,TGTGCCAGCAGCTTAGGACAGGGAGAAGCTTTCTTT
TRBJ2-1,TRBV28,once,TRBD2,CASSFRTSGSDEQFF,TGTGCCAGCAGTTTTAGGACTAGCGGGAGCGATGAGCAGTTCTTC
TRBJ1-5,TRBV15,-,-,CATSREAGNQPQHF,TGTGCCACCAGCAGAGAGGCAGGCAATCAGCCCCAGCATTTT
TRBJ2-7,TRBV27,-,TRBD2,CASSLPPHGRALHEQYF,TGTGCCAGCAGTCTCCCCCCCCACGGGAGGGCCCTCCACGAGCAGTACTTC
TRBJ2-3,TRBV6-4,-,TRBD1,CASSVDRGPTDTQYF,TGTGCCAGCAGTGTCGACAGGGGGCCCACAGATACGCAGTATTTT
TRBJ2-5,TRBV28,few,-,CASSDAKLDQETQYF,TGTGCCAGCAGCGACGCCAAACTAGATCAAGAGACCCAGTACTTC
TRBJ2-3,TRBV30,-,TRBD2,CAWRGGTSGGAQDTQYF,TGTGCCTGGAGAGGGGGGACTAGCGGGGGGGCACAAGATACGCAGTATTTT
TRBJ1-3,TRBV2,-,-,CASRVGHSGNTIYF,TGTGCCAGCAGGGTCGGACACTCTGGAAACACCATATATTTT
TRBJ2-1,TRBV9,-,TRBD2,CASSVVVAGVDEQFF,TGTGCCAGCAGCGTAGTGGTAGCGGGAGTGGATGAGCAGTTCTTC
TRBJ2-7,TRBV15,-,-,CATSRAPGDSYEQYF,TGTGCCACCAGCAGAGCACCGGGGGACTCCTACGAGCAGTACTTC
TRBJ2-2,TRBV5-1,-,-,CASSLTSHKAGELFF,TGCGCCAGCAGCTTGACTAGTCATAAAGCCGGGGAGCTGTTTTTT